This T cell receptor beta chain was sequenced for a study of shared clonotypes between healthy human individuals. Study-wide findings and caveats: Among donors, clonotype sharing was expected to be affected by sequencing depth. Exclusively blood specimens were collected; tissue repertoires likely differ.

Method: immunoSEQ multiplex PCR; TCRdb's copy keeps in-frame clones and lacks some. This table holds some 530,000 clones, 81% found once. Trimming took 5 bases from V and 11 from J, leaving 19 bases between them. Germline-derived CDR1 and CDR2 are SEHNR and FQNEAQ (reference sequence). This CDR3 region has 14 residues. This clone was detected a few times. The target antigen is unknown. Sample: PBMCs. The chain combines TRBV7-9 with TRBJ2-1; D perhaps matches TRBD1 (6 bases). The sequence was collected from a woman in her forties in good health. Some clones in this sample may be carry-over from other donors' samples. The CDR3 DNA is TGTGCCAGCAGCCCAAGCCCCCTGGACAGAAAGCAGTTCTTC. Amino acid sequence: CASSPSPLDRKQFF. The full variable domain, completed using reference TRBV7-9 and TRBJ2-1, is DTGVSQNPRHKITKRGQNVTFRCDPISEHNRLYWYRQTLGQGPEFLTYFQNEAQLEKSRLLSDRFSAERPKGSFSTLEIQRTEQGDSAMYLCASSPSPLDRKQFFGPGTRLTVL.